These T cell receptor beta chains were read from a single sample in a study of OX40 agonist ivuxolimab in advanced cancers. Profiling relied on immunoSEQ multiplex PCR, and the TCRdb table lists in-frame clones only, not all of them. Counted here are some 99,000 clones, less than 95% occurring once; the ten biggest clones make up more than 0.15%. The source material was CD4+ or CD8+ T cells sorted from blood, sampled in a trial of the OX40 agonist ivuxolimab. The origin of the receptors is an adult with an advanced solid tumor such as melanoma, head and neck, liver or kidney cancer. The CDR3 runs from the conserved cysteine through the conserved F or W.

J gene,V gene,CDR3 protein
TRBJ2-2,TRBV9,CASSVAGMVNTGELFF
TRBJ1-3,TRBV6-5,CASSRTEENTIYF
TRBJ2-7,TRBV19,CASSKGTGGSYEQYF
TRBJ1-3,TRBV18,CASSDRGTGTGNTIYF
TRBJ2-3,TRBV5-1,CASSFGTGRITSTDTQYF
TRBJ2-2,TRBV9,CASSEWMVGELFF
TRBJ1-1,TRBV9,CASSVGDSMNTEAFF
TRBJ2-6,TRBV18,CASSPFSGANVLTF
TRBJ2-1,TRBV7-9,CASTPRGGRGEQFF
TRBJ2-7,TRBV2,CASTFVGQGSSYEQYF
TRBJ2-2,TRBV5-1,CASSTGPQGPYTGELFF
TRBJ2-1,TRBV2,CASNGQGSSYNEQFF
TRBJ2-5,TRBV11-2,CASSIRTSGEGPQYF
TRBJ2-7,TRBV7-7,CASSLASVEQYF
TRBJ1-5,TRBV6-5,CASSYSARNQPQHF
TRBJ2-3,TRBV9,CASSARQTSTDTQYF
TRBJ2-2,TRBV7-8,CAGRTSRETGELFF
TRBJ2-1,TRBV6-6,CASRPGTSGSYNEQFF
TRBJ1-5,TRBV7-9,CASSLAGTSNQPQHF
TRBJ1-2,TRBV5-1,CASSPQGHYGYTF
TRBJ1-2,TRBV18,CASSPELGQTNYGYTF
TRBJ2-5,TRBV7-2,CASTPRRGKETQYF
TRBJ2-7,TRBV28,CASSRAGGPIHEQYF
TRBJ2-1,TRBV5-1,CASSLVSGSSYNEQFF
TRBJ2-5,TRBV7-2,CASRSGLAEQETQYF
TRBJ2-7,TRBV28,CASSAQGLAGNEQYF
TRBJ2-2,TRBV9,CASSVVSGRAGELFF
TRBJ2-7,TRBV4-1,CASSPGLGRNEQYF
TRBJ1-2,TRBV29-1,CSATGYKIVEGGGYGYTF
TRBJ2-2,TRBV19,CASSIEGVTGELFF
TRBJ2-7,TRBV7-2,CASSFQAGYGNEQYF
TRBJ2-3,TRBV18,CASSQTSGRTTDTQYF
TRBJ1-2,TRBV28,CASISGAKNYGYTF
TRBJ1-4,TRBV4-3,CASSQEAGYEKLFF
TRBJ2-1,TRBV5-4,CASSTVATSGRNEQFF
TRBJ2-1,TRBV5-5,CASSQGTGVYNEQFF
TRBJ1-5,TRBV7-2,CASSPRTGSNQPQHF
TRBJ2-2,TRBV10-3,CAISESSRAGELFF
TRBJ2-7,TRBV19,CASAGSSYEQYF
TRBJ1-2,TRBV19,CASSPGTDYGYTF
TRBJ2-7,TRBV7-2,CASSLVPSGLPREQYF
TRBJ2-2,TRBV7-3,CASSLTTNTGELFF
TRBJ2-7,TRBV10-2,CASSEGDYEQYF
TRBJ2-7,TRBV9,CASSPHGDGVYEQYF
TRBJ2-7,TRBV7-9,CASSLVFRGPFFNEQYF
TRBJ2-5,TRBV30,CAWTALDKETQYF
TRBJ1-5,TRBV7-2,CASSTRTGEQPQHF
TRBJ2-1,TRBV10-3,CAIRGQGAIHEQFF
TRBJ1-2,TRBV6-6,CASSYSRHDDYTF
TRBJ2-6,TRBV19,CASSILGRGTSGANVLTF
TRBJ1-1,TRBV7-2,CASSLVSWGGGENTEAFF
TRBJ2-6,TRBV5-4,CASSLGFFRGSGANVLTF
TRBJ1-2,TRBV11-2,CASSNDRTQGYTF
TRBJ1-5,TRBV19,CASSIGRIRGRRNQPQHF
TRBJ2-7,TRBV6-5,CASSYLTGAYEQYF
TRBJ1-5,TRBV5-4,CASSLWDRGPSQPQHF